The 10 T cell receptor beta chains in this list originate from one sample, sequenced in a study of memory CD4+ T cells and cytomegalovirus serostatus. Repertoires were generated with immunoSEQ multiplex PCR, while TCRdb's copy carries only in-frame clones and drops some. Of approximately 41,000 clones in the sample, 76% were seen once. Single viable CD3+CD4+CD8-CD45RO+ cells were sorted as the memory CD4+ T cells. Sequenced sample: memory CD4+ T cells from blood. These receptors all stem from an adult in good health and CMV-seronegative.

V is TRBV11-2 and J is TRBJ2-5; a possible D gene is TRBD2 (7 bases). CDR1 is SGHAT, CDR2 FQNNGV, per germline. The CDR3 loop spans 15 amino acids. V gave up 7 bases and J gave up 4 bases, with 19 bases separating them. The CDR3 loop reads CASTPRTGRGETQYF. The CDR3 DNA reads TGTGCCAGCACCCCCCGAACAGGGAGGGGAGAGACCCAGTACTTC.

The chain recombines TRBV7-9 with TRBJ2-3; 9 nucleotides align to TRBD2. Germline CDR1 and CDR2: SEHNR and FQNEAQ (reference sequence). V was pared by 5 bases and J by 4 bases, with 13 bases of the junction left unmatched. The CDR3 is 17 amino acids. This CDR3 reads CASSRGVAGVRADTQYF. In DNA form, the CDR3 reads TGTGCCAGCAGCCGGGGTGTAGCGGGAGTCCGGGCAGATACGCAGTATTTT.

V and J are TRBV5-4 and TRBJ2-1; D is possibly TRBD1 (6 bases). This CDR3 has 15 residues. V lost 4 bases to trimming and J lost 4 bases, with 15 bases between them. CDR1 SGHNT and CDR2 YYREEE come from the germline V gene (reference sequence). CDR3 sequence reads: CASSAGIQGYNEQFF. The CDR3 DNA reads TGTGCCAGCAGCGCTGGGATTCAGGGGTACAATGAGCAGTTCTTC.

The V gene is TRBV11-2, the J gene TRBJ2-2; D is possibly TRBD1 (5 bases). The V gene's germline CDR1 is SGHAT and CDR2 FQNNGV. CDR3 length: 16 amino acids. Trimming removed 0 bases from V and 4 bases from J, with 12 bases in between. The CDR3 coding sequence is TGTGCCAGCAGCTTAGATGGGCAGGGTGGCACCGGGGAGCTGTTTTTT. It is translated as CASSLDGQGGTGELFF.

CDR3 bases: TGCAGCGTTACAGCGGGAGGAAACTACGAGCAGTACTTC. Protein: CSVTAGGNYEQYF. The rearrangement links TRBV29-1 to TRBJ2-7; 9 nucleotides align to TRBD2. The CDR3 runs 13 residues. V lost 5 bases to trimming and J lost 3 bases; unmatched junction nucleotides: 5. Germline loops: CDR1 SQVTM, CDR2 ANQGSEA.

This chain uses TRBV2 with TRBJ1-2; D unclear. Germline-derived CDR1 and CDR2 are SNHLY and FYNNEI. The CDR3 runs to 16 residues. Trimming cost V 5 bases and J 0 bases, with 16 bases left between them. The CDR3 here is CASSPSRRLTNYGYTF. CDR3 nucleotides: TGTGCCAGCAGTCCCTCTCGACGGCTAACTAACTATGGCTACACCTTC.

The chain is built from TRBV2 and TRBJ1-3, with D maybe TRBD1 (6 bases). Germline V CDR1 and CDR2: SNHLY, FYNNEI. This CDR3 comprises 15 residues. The germline V and J ends were trimmed by 4 bases and 2 bases, with 12 bases remaining between them. The CDR3 DNA sequence: TGTGCCAGCAGTGGGTTCGGGGGCACTGGAAACACCATATATTTT. It is translated as CASSGFGGTGNTIYF.

The chain uses TRBV5-6 and TRBJ1-1; no reliable D call. The germline CDR1 and CDR2 sequences are SGHDT and YYEEEE. There are 14 residues in the CDR3. Trimming stripped 6 bases from V and 0 bases from J, with 12 bases between. CDR3 residues: CASTGGPMNTEAFF. DNA for the CDR3: TGTGCCAGCACTGGCGGACCGATGAACACTGAAGCTTTCTTT.

The chain joins TRBV7-3 to TRBJ2-2; 13 bases align to TRBD2. The CDR3 covers 16 residues. V shed 5 bases, J shed 4 bases, and the junction held 4 bases outside the gene matches. Germline CDR1 is SGHTA and CDR2 is FQGTGA. In nucleotides, the CDR3 is TGTGCCAGCAGCCTCGGACTAGCGGGGGCCACCGGGGAGCTGTTTTTT. Translation: CASSLGLAGATGELFF.

This chain connects TRBV10-3 to TRBJ1-1; D possibly corresponds to TRBD1 (5 bases). V lost 7 bases and J lost 7, with 19 bases in between. Germline V lookup: CDR1 ENHRY, CDR2 SYGVKD. This CDR3 region has 14 residues. The CDR3 DNA reads as TGTGCCATCATGGGGTCAGGGAGAGAGGGTGAAGCTTTCTTT. Translation: CAIMGSGREGEAFF.